The 28 T cell receptor beta chains presented below share a single source sample, sequenced in a study of T cell changes during pregnancy in multiple sclerosis. Only in-frame clones appear in the TCRdb table, and some are missing; sequencing was by immunoSEQ multiplex PCR. The repertoire holds tens of thousands of clones, with approximately 91% as singletons. This sample comprised CD4+ T cells from peripheral blood mononuclear cells, obtained in the first trimester of pregnancy. The receptors originated from a female donor with multiple sclerosis, enrolled in a pregnancy study.

The chain employs TRBV9 and TRBJ2-1, with 12 bases matching TRBD2. Germline V gene lookup returns CDR1 SGDLS and CDR2 YYNGEE. CDR3 length: 15 amino acids. After removal of 2 bases from V and 7 bases from J, the junction contained 4 bases not matched to a gene. Here the CDR3 DNA reads TGTGCCAGCAGCGTTCTAGCGGGAGGGAGGAATGAGCAGTTCTTC. Amino acids: CASSVLAGGRNEQFF.

CDR3 loop: CASRGQNNYGYTF. CDR3 DNA: TGTGCCAGCAGAGGACAGAACAACTATGGCTACACCTTC. V usage is TRBV5-6 and J usage is TRBJ1-2, with D possibly TRBD1 on 6 matching bases. The CDR3 totals 13 residues. CDR1 and CDR2 from the germline V gene are SGHDT and YYEEEE. Deletions cut 5 bases from V and 2 bases from J, with 10 bases between.

V gene TRBV7-2 combines with J gene TRBJ2-1, with TRBD2 matching over 10 bases. The CDR3 loop spans 16 amino acids. Germline values: CDR1 SGHTA, CDR2 FQGNSA. After removal of 6 bases from V and 9 bases from J, the junction contained 14 bases not matched to a gene. CDR3 residues: CASSSSRASGSGEQFF. CDR3 sequence (DNA): TGTGCCAGCAGTTCCTCGAGGGCTAGCGGGAGTGGTGAGCAGTTCTTC.

V is TRBV5-5 and J is TRBJ1-2; no reliable D call. The germline V and J ends were trimmed by 4 bases and 1 base, with 8 bases remaining between them. From germline, CDR1 is SGHKS and CDR2 YYEKEE (reference sequence). The CDR3 runs to 13 residues. CDR3 amino acids: CASSRRGNYGYTF. The CDR3 DNA is TGTGCCAGCAGCCGACGGGGTAACTATGGCTACACCTTC.

The rearrangement links TRBV15 to TRBJ1-5, with 8 bases lining up with TRBD1. Unmatched junction bases numbered 3, after V lost 3 bases and J lost 5 bases. This CDR3 has 14 amino acids. Germline loops: CDR1 LNHNV, CDR2 YYDKDF (reference sequence). CDR3 in amino acids: CATSRDRVDQPQHF. The CDR3 coding sequence is TGTGCCACCAGCAGGGACAGGGTGGATCAGCCCCAGCATTTT. The entire variable domain, with the rest obtained from reference TRBV15 and TRBJ1-5, is as follows: DAMVIQNPRYQVTQFGKPVTLSCSQTLNHNVMYWYQQKSSQAPKLLFHYYDKDFNNEADTPDNFQSRRPNTSFCFLDIRSPGLGDTAMYLCATSRDRVDQPQHFGDGTRLSIL.

The V call is TRBV27, the J call TRBJ2-1, with TRBD2 matching 10 bases. This CDR3 has 23 amino acids. Germline CDR1 MNHEY, CDR2 SMNVEV (reference sequence). The junction had 28 bases not matched to a gene; V was cut back by 4 bases and J by 4 bases. CDR3 bases: TGTGCCAGCAGTTGGGGGCGGACAGGGAATACTAGAGCGGGAGGGTTACCGTACAATGAGCAGTTCTTC. This gives the protein CASSWGRTGNTRAGGLPYNEQFF.

This rearrangement joins TRBV7-9 to TRBJ2-5; possible D gene TRBD2, 5 bases. The CDR3 has 12 amino acids. Trimming took 3 bases from V and 4 from J, leaving 6 bases between them. Germline V gene sequence: CDR1 SEHNR, CDR2 FQNEAQ (reference sequence). The CDR3 DNA sequence: TGTGCCAGCAGCTTCGGAGGAGAGACCCAGTACTTC. It translates to CASSFGGETQYF.

The V call is TRBV30, the J call TRBJ2-2; D is uncertain. Germline V gene sequence: CDR1 GTSNPN, CDR2 SVGIG (reference sequence). The CDR3 runs to 16 residues. V was shortened by 0 bases and J by 0 bases, with 11 bases between the two germline ends. The CDR3 sequence is CAWSVLYPSNTGELFF. The CDR3, as DNA: TGTGCCTGGAGTGTTCTGTATCCTTCGAACACCGGGGAGCTGTTTTTT.

This clone has more than one count but fewer than ten. The chain employs TRBV7-9 and TRBJ2-3; no definite D call. Deletions cut 1 base from V and 5 bases from J, with 4 bases between. Per the germline V gene, CDR1 is SEHNR and CDR2 is FQNEAQ (reference sequence). This CDR3 is 12 amino acids long. DNA of the CDR3: TGTGCCAGCAGCTTAGGACTAGATACGCAGTATTTT. Translation gives CASSLGLDTQYF. The whole variable domain, remainder taken from reference TRBV7-9 and TRBJ2-3, is DTGVSQNPRHKITKRGQNVTFRCDPISEHNRLYWYRQTLGQGPEFLTYFQNEAQLEKSRLLSDRFSAERPKGSFSTLEIQRTEQGDSAMYLCASSLGLDTQYFGPGTRLTVL.

Only one count was recorded for this clone. The chain employs TRBV19 and TRBJ1-1; 7 bases agree with TRBD1. This CDR3 region has 14 residues. With V trimmed by 0 bases and J by 6 bases, 4 bases remained unmatched. Germline V gene lookup returns CDR1 LNHDA and CDR2 SQIVND (reference sequence). Here the CDR3 DNA reads TGTGCCAGTAGTATAGATCTAGGGGGCTCTGAAGCTTTCTTT. Protein sequence: CASSIDLGGSEAFF.

V gene TRBV10-3 combines with J gene TRBJ1-1; D is ambiguous. V lost 2 bases and J lost 2, with 12 bases in between. In germline, CDR1 is ENHRY, CDR2 SYGVKD. This CDR3 has 15 amino acids. The CDR3 loop reads CAISEPGRLNTEAFF. Here the CDR3 DNA reads TGTGCCATCAGTGAGCCGGGCAGACTAAACACTGAAGCTTTCTTT.

The J gene is TRBJ1-5, the V gene TRBV18, with 8 nucleotides matching TRBD1. The CDR3 spans 15 residues. The V gene end was trimmed by 4 bases and the J gene end by 2 bases; junction bases not matched to a gene: 4. Germline CDR1 reads KGHSH; CDR2 reads LQKENI. CDR3 sequence: CASSLSGQGNQPQHF. The CDR3 coding sequence is TGTGCCAGCTCACTATCGGGACAGGGCAATCAGCCCCAGCATTTT. The full variable domain, with the rest looked up from reference TRBV18 and TRBJ1-5, is NAGVMQNPRHLVRRRGQEARLRCSPMKGHSHVYWYRQLPEEGLKFMVYLQKENIIDESGMPKERFSAEFPKEGPSILRIQQVVRGDSAAYFCASSLSGQGNQPQHFGDGTRLSIL.

CDR3 coding DNA: TGCAGCGGAGGACAGCCCGAACTTACCTTC. It translates to CSGGQPELTF. The V gene is TRBV29-1, the J gene TRBJ1-2; D perhaps matches TRBD1 (6 bases). V shed 7 bases and J shed 14 bases, with 17 bases lying between them. The germline CDR1 and CDR2 sequences are SQVTM and ANQGSEA. The length of the CDR3 is 10 residues. Drawing the rest from reference TRBV29-1 and TRBJ1-2, the complete variable domain is SAVISQKPSRDICQRGTSLTIQCQVDSQVTMMFWYRQQPGQSLTLIATANQGSEATYESGFVIDKFPISRPNLTFSTLTVSNMSPEDSSIYLCSGGQPELTFGSGTRLTVV.

The chain uses TRBV5-1 and TRBJ2-5, with 7 bases lining up with TRBD1. This CDR3 contains 15 residues. The V gene's germline CDR1 is SGHRS and CDR2 YFSETQ. V shed 4 bases, J shed 4 bases, and the junction held 10 bases outside the gene matches. In nucleotides, the CDR3 is TGCGCCAGCAGCCCCGGGACAGAGGGGTTAGAGACCCAGTACTTC. This sequence encodes CASSPGTEGLETQYF. Full variable domain (rest looked up from reference TRBV5-1 and TRBJ2-5): KAGVTQTPRYLIKTRGQQVTLSCSPISGHRSVSWYQQTPGQGLQFLFEYFSETQRNKGNFPGRFSGRQFSNSRSEMNVSTLELGDSALYLCASSPGTEGLETQYFGPGTRLLVL.

A single count supports this clone. The genes are TRBV4-1 and TRBJ1-2, with a tentative D call TRBD1 (6 bases). Germline-derived CDR1 and CDR2 are MGHRA and YSYEKL. This CDR3 contains 11 residues. V lost 3 bases to trimming and J lost 13 bases, with 12 bases between them. The DNA of the CDR3 is TGCGCCAGCAGCCACTCAGGGGTTAGCACCTTC. As protein: CASSHSGVSTF.

The chain employs TRBV27 and TRBJ2-3, with no clear D. The germline CDR1 and CDR2 sequences are MNHEY and SMNVEV (reference sequence). The CDR3 runs to 13 residues. The germline V and J ends were trimmed by 2 bases and 2 bases, with 5 bases remaining between them. The CDR3 coding sequence is TGTGCCAGCAGTTTACGGGTCACAGATACGCAGTATTTT. This gives the protein CASSLRVTDTQYF.

CDR3 DNA sequence: TGTGCCAGCAGCCCCCCCGGGACTAGCGGCCTCTACGAGCAGTACTTC. Its translation: CASSPPGTSGLYEQYF. This chain uses TRBV5-4 with TRBJ2-7; TRBD2 matches 11 bases. Germline CDR1 SGHNT, CDR2 YYREEE (reference sequence). V gave up 4 bases and J gave up 3 bases; unmatched junction bases: 9. The CDR3 is made up of 16 amino acids.

The chain employs TRBV28 and TRBJ1-1; D remains unclear. The germline V and J ends were trimmed by 5 bases and 0 bases, with 7 bases remaining between them. The germline V gene has CDR1 MDHEN and CDR2 SYDVKM. The CDR3 is 13 residues long. The CDR3 protein is CASSRPVNTEAFF. In DNA form, the CDR3 reads TGTGCCAGCAGTCGCCCGGTGAACACTGAAGCTTTCTTT.

V is TRBV5-1 and J is TRBJ2-1, with 8 bases identical to TRBD1. Germline-derived CDR1 and CDR2 are SGHRS and YFSETQ. The V gene end was trimmed by 1 base and the J gene end by 10 bases; junction bases not matched to a gene: 7. There are 14 residues in the CDR3. The CDR3 protein is CASSLRAGGREQFF. The CDR3 nucleotides read TGCGCCAGCAGCTTGAGGGCAGGGGGCAGGGAGCAGTTCTTC.

V usage is TRBV29-1 and J usage is TRBJ2-2; 7 bases are shared with TRBD2. J gave up 3 bases and V 4 bases, and 5 bases lay outside the gene matches. The CDR3 is made up of 14 amino acids. The V gene's germline CDR1 is SQVTM and CDR2 ANQGSEA. CDR3 protein: CSVGAGSDTGELFF. The CDR3 nucleotides are TGCAGCGTTGGAGCGGGATCAGACACCGGGGAGCTGTTTTTT.

CDR3 coding DNA: TGTGCCAGCAGACCGGGACAGAGCACAGATACGCAGTATTTT. It codes for CASRPGQSTDTQYF. J is TRBJ2-3 and V is TRBV6-5; 7 positions match TRBD1. This CDR3 is 14 amino acids long. Looked up from germline, CDR1 is MNHEY and CDR2 is SVGAGI. Unmatched junction bases numbered 3, after V lost 6 bases and J lost 0 bases.

This sequence joins TRBV5-5 and TRBJ2-7, with D perhaps TRBD1 (5 bases). V lost 4 bases and J lost 5, with 10 bases in between. The CDR3 runs to 12 residues. Germline V gene data show CDR1 as SGHKS and CDR2 as YYEKEE (reference sequence). The CDR3 region has the DNA TGTGCCAGCAGCACAAGGGGCCACGAGCAGTACTTC. This gives the protein CASSTRGHEQYF. Looking up the rest from reference TRBV5-5 and TRBJ2-7 gives the full variable domain: DAGVTQSPTHLIKTRGQQVTLRCSPISGHKSVSWYQQVLGQGPQFIFQYYEKEERGRGNFPDRFSARQFPNYSSELNVNALLLGDSALYLCASSTRGHEQYFGPGTRLTVT.

The chain has TRBV28 and TRBJ2-7; 7 positions agree with TRBD2. The ends lost 5 bases at V and 2 bases at J; junction bases unmatched: 9. Germline loops: CDR1 MDHEN, CDR2 SYDVKM. The CDR3 is 15 residues long. The DNA for the CDR3 is TGTGCCAGCAGTCCGCCCGGACTAGGCACCTACGAGCAGTACTTC. Amino acid sequence: CASSPPGLGTYEQYF.

The chain recombines TRBV19 with TRBJ2-3; tentative D call: TRBD2 (6 bases). CDR1 LNHDA and CDR2 SQIVND come from the germline V gene (reference sequence). V was pared by 7 bases and J by 2 bases, with 13 bases between. CDR3 length: 14 amino acids. Written as DNA, the CDR3 is TGTGCCAGTACATCCAGCGGGCACACAGATACGCAGTATTTT. This translates into CASTSSGHTDTQYF.

This chain uses TRBV21-1 with TRBJ2-6; the table calls TRBD1, which could not be checked here. TRBV21-1 represents a pseudogene. This CDR3 comprises 19 residues. CDR3 amino acids: CASSQSTGGIIHGANVLTF. CDR3 nucleotide sequence: TGTGCCAGCAGCCAATCGACAGGGGGCATTATTCATGGGGCCAACGTCCTGACTTTC.

V usage is TRBV5-1 and J usage is TRBJ1-1; 9 bases are a match to TRBD1. The CDR3 sequence is 14 residues long. Germline assignment: CDR1 SGHRS and CDR2 YFSETQ. V was clipped by 7 bases and J by 1 base; unmatched bases: 5. For the CDR3, the DNA is TGCGCCAGCCGGACAGGGGCCTCGAACACTGAAGCTTTCTTT. Translating it yields CASRTGASNTEAFF.

A word on this clone: Other nucleotide sequences from this sample produce the same CDR3. The gene calls are TRBV5-1 and TRBJ2-5; possible D gene TRBD2, 6 bases. The CDR3 length is 16 residues. Germline V gene data show CDR1 as SGHRS and CDR2 as YFSETQ. Trimming took 4 bases from V and 5 from J, leaving 21 bases between them. Written as DNA, the CDR3 is TGCGCCAGCAGCGGTACGGGCGGGAACGTCCAGGAGACCCAGTACTTC. Protein product: CASSGTGGNVQETQYF.

The chain has TRBV6-6 and TRBJ1-1, with D tentatively TRBD1 (5 bases). In germline, CDR1 is MNHNY, CDR2 SVGAGI (reference sequence). The CDR3 has 13 amino acids. V was trimmed by 7 bases and J by 4 bases, leaving 13 bases between them. CDR3: CASMQGSFTEAFF. The CDR3, as DNA: TGTGCCAGCATGCAGGGCTCATTCACTGAAGCTTTCTTT.